This T cell receptor (beta chain) was retrieved from a study of beta chain features in type 1 diabetes. General study results and limits: When VDJ junctions were examined, type 1 diabetes patients showed fewer insertions and more deletions.

This clone was counted a few times. The antigen is not known. All of the isolated RNA was reverse transcribed, so expressed TCRB transcripts were sequenced. Clones were read by immunoSEQ multiplex PCR, and TCRdb kept only the in-frame ones, dropping some. Of 400,000 to 550,000 clones in the sample, over 10% were seen once. This TCR was recovered from a woman aged 18-35 years in good health. Specimen: naive CD4+ T cells from blood.

CDR3 nucleotides: TGCAGCTCTCGGGGTAGATCGGGTCCCAGAGGGGCCAATGAGCAGTTCTTC. Translating gives CSSRGRSGPRGANEQFF. The chain carries TRBV29-1 and TRBJ2-1; either TRBD1 or TRBD2 may fit D (5 bases each). The CDR3 consists of 17 residues. Trimming left V 8 bases short and J 6 bases short, with 29 bases between. CDR1 SQVTM and CDR2 ANQGSEA come from the germline V gene.